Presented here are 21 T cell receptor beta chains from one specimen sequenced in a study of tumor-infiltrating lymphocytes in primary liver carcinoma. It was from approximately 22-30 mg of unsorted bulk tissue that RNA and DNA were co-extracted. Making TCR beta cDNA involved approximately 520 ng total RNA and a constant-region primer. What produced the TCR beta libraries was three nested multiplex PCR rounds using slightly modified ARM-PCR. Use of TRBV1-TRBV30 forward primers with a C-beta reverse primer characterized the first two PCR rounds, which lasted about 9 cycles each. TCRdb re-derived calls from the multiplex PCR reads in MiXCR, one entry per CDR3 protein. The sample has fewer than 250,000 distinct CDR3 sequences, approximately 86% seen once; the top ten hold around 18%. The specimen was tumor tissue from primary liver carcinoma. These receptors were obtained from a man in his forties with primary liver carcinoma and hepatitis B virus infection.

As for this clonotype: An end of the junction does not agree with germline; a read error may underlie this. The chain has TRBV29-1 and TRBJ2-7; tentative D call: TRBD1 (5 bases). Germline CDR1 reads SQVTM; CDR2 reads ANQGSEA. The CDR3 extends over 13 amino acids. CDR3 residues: CSVAPTALHEQYF. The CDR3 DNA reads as TGCAGTGTTGCGCCGACAGCGCTCCACGAGCAATACTTC.

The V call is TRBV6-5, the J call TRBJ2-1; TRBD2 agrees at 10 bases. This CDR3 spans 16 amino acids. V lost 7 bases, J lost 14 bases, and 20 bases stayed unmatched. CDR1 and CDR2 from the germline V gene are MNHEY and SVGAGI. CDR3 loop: CASTTLRASGSSEEFF. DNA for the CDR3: TGTGCCAGCACTACACTCCGGGCTAGCGGGAGTTCGGAGGAGTTCTTC.

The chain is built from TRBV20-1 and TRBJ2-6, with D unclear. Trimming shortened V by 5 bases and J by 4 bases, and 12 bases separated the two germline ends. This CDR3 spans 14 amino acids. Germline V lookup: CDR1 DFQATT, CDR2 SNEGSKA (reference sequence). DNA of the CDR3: TGCAGTGCTCATCAGGCCAGAGGGGCCAACGTCCTGACTTTC. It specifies CSAHQARGANVLTF.

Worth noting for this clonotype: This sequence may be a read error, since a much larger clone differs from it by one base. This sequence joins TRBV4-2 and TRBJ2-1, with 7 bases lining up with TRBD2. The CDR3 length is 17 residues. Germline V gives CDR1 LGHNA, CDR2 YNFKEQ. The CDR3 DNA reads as TGTACCAGCAGCCAAGATGGAGGGAGGGCTCTCGACAATGAGCAGTTCTTC. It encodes CTSSQDGGRALDNEQFF.

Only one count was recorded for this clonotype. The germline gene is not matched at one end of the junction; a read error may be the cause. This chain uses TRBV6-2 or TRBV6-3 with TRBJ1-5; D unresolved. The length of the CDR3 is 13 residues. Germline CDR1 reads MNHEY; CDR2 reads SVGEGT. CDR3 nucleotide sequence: TGTGCCAGCAGTTACCGGGCCGAGCAGTCCCACCATTTT. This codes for CASSYRAEQSHHF.

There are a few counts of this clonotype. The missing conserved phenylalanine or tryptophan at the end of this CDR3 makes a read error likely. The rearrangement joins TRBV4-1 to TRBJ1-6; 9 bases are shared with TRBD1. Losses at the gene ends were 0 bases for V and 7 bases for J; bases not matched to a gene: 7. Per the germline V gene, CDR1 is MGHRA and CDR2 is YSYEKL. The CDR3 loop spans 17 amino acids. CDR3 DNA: TGCGCCAGCAGCCAAGATCGGGGACAGGGCCGGAATTCACCCCTCCACACT. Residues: CASSQDRGQGRNSPLHT.

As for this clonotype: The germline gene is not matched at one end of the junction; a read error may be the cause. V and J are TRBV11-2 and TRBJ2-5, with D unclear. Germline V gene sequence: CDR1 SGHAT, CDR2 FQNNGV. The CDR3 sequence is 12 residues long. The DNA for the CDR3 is TGTACCAGCAGTCTAGAGGATGAGGCCCAGTACTTC. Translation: CTSSLEDEAQYF.

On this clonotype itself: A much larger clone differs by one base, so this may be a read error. CDR3 protein: CASSLDGSGTDTQYF. DNA of the CDR3: TGTGCCAGCAGCTTAGACGGGAGTGGCACAGATACGCAGTATTTT. The rearrangement uses TRBV7-9 and TRBJ2-3; D possibly corresponds to TRBD2 (6 bases). The germline V gene has CDR1 SEHNR and CDR2 FQNEAQ (reference sequence). V gave up 1 base and J gave up 1 base, with 9 bases separating them. The CDR3 runs 15 residues.

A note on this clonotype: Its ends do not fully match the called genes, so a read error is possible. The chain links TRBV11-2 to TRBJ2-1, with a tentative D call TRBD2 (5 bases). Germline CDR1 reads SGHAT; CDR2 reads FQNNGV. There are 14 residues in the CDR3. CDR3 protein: CASSLSGIDNEQFF. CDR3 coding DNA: TGTGCCAGCAGTTTGTCGGGGATCGACAATGAGCAATTCTTC.

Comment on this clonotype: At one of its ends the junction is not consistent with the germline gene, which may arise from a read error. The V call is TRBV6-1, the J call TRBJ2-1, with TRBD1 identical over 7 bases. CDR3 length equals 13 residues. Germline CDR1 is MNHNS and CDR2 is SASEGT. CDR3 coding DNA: TGTGCCAGCAGTGAACGGACAGGCGATGAGCAATTCTTC. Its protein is CASSERTGDEQFF.

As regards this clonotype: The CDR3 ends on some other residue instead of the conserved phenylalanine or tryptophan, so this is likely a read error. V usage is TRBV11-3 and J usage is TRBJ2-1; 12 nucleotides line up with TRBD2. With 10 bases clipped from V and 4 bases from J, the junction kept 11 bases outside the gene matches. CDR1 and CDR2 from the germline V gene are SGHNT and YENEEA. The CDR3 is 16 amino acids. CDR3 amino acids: CAISTGTSGLYNEQFL. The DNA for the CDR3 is TGTGCCATTAGCACCGGGACTAGCGGGCTATACAATGAGCAGTTCTTG.

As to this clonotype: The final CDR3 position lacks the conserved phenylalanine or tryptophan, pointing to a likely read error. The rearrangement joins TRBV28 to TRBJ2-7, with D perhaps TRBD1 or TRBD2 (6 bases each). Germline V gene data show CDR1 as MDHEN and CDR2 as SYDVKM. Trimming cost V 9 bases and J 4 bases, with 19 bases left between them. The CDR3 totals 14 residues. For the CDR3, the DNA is TGTGCCAGTACTCTCGGAGGGGGGCAATACGAGCAGTACTTA. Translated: CASTLGGGQYEQYL.

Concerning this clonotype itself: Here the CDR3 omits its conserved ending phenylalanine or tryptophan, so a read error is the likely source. The CDR3 DNA is TGTGCCAGCCTCAGGATGGAGTTAAGATACGAACAGTACATC. Translating it yields CASLRMELRYEQYI. The chain has TRBV6-1 and TRBJ2-7; no clear D. Germline V CDR1 and CDR2: MNHNS, SASEGT. The CDR3 runs 14 residues.

Written as DNA, the CDR3 is TGTGCCAGTAGCCCTTGGGGACAGGGAATTGAGACCCAGTACTTC. Translating it yields CASSPWGQGIETQYF. This sequence joins TRBV19 and TRBJ2-5; 9 bases agree with TRBD1. CDR3 size: 15 residues. The J segment lost 5 bases and the V segment lost 6 bases, leaving 10 bases of the junction unmatched. CDR1 and CDR2 from the germline V gene are LNHDA and SQIVND (reference sequence).

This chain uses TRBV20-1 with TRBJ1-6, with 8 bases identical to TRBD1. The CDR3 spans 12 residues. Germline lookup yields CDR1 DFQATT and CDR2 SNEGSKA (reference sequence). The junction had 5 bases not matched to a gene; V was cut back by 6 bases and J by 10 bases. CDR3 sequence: CSARTGSSPLHF. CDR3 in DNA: TGCAGTGCAAGGACAGGGTCCTCACCCCTCCACTTT.

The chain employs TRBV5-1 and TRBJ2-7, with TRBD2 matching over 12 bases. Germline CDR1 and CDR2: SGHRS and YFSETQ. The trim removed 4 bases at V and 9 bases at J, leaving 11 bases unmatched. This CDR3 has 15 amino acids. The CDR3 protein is CASSVVTSGSPGQYF. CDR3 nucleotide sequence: TGCGCCAGCAGCGTGGTGACTAGCGGGAGCCCCGGGCAGTACTTC.

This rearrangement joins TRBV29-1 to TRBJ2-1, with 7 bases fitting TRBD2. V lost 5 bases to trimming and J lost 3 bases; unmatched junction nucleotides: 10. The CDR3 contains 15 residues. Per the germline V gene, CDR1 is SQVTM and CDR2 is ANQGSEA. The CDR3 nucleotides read TGCAGCGTTCGTTCTGCGGGAGAGAACTACAATGAGCAGTTCTTC. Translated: CSVRSAGENYNEQFF.

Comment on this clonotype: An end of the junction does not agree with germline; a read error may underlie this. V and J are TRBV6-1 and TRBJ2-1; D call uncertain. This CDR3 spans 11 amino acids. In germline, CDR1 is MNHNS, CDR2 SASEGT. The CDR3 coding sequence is TGTGCTAGCAGTATAAACTTAGAGCATTTCTTC. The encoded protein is CASSINLEHFF.

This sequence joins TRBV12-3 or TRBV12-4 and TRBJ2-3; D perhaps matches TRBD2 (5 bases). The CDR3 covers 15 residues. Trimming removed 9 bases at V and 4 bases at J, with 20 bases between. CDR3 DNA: TGTGCCAGGAGTCCGCAGCGGAAGAGGCCAGATACGCAGTATTTT. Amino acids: CARSPQRKRPDTQYF.

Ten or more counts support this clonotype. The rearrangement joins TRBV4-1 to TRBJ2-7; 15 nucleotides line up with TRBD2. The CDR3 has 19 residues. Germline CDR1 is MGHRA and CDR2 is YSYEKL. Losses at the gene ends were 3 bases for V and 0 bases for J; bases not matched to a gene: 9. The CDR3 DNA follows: TGCGCCAGCAGCCACGGGACTAGCGGGAGGATCCCCCTCTCCTACGAGCAGTACTTC. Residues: CASSHGTSGRIPLSYEQYF.

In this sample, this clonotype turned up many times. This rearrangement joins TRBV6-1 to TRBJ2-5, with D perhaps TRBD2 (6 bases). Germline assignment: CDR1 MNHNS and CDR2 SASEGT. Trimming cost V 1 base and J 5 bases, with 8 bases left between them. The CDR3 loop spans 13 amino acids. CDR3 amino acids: CASSEVRGETQYF. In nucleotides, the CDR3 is TGTGCCAGCAGTGAAGTTCGGGGGGAGACCCAGTACTTC.